This T cell receptor beta chain was captured by sequencing in a study of T cells in localized non-small cell lung cancer. The CDR3 spans 14 residues. CDR1 SGHNT and CDR2 YENEEA come from the germline V gene. The V end was cut by 2 bases, the J end by 0 bases, with 7 bases between. The assay was immunoSEQ multiplex PCR, and TCRdb's table has in-frame clones only and misses some. The sample yields over 65,000 clones, approximately 84% seen once. Study-wide results and limits: Clonality peaked in uninvolved adjacent lung rather than tumor. The study linked higher blood T cell density to longer overall survival.

A note on this clone: Its antigen is unidentified.

The sequences come from peripheral blood, collected before any cancer treatment. The sequence came from a female donor at least 60 years old with stage I lung adenocarcinoma. The genes are TRBV11-3 and TRBJ1-1; D not resolved. The CDR3, as DNA: TGTGCCAGCAGCTTAAGAGGCATGAACACTGAAGCTTTCTTT. Protein product: CASSLRGMNTEAFF.